The rows below give T cell receptor beta chains drawn from one sample of a study of cytomegalovirus exposure and HLA in healthy donors. TCRdb keeps only in-frame clones here, not all; method: immunoSEQ multiplex PCR. The data hold a few hundred thousand clones, with roughly 90% observed a single time. The material sequenced was PBMCs. These receptors were taken from a woman in her late teens or twenties in good health and CMV-seronegative. Both conserved end residues are part of each CDR3. The D gene is left open where the match is weak. Rows may omit the clone size; those that give it use once, few, many or a size class.

TRBJ1-2 . . TRBV9 CASSEGGTDNYGYTF TGTGCCAGCAGCGAGGGGGGGACGGATAACTATGGCTACACCTTC
TRBJ1-1 . . TRBV9 CASSVEGYTEAFF TGTGCCAGCAGCGTAGAGGGGTACACTGAAGCTTTCTTT
TRBJ2-3 . . TRBV9 CASSASGDITDTQYF TGTGCCAGCAGCGCCAGCGGAGATATCACAGATACGCAGTATTTT
TRBJ1-5 . . TRBV2 CASSVSYSNQPQHF TGTGCCAGCAGTGTAAGCTATAGCAATCAGCCCCAGCATTTT
TRBJ1-1 TRBD1 once TRBV29-1 CSVELQGFLRTEAFF TGCAGCGTTGAATTACAGGGGTTTCTAAGGACTGAAGCTTTCTTT
TRBJ1-5 . . TRBV27 CASSFWGGEGNQPQHF TGTGCCAGCAGTTTTTGGGGAGGAGAGGGCAATCAGCCCCAGCATTTT
TRBJ2-7 . . TRBV21-1 CASILYEQYF TGTGCCAGCATTCTATACGAGCAGTACTTC
TRBJ2-1 TRBD1 . TRBV2 CASNTDRIGNEQFF TGTGCCAGCAATACGGACAGGATCGGCAATGAGCAGTTCTTC
TRBJ1-5 . . TRBV15 CATSRDGRQNQPQHF TGTGCCACCAGCAGAGATGGGCGACAGAATCAGCCCCAGCATTTT
TRBJ2-3 . . TRBV4-2 CASSQALLAGDTQYF TGTGCCAGCAGCCAAGCCCTCCTAGCCGGGGATACGCAGTATTTT
TRBJ2-7 TRBD2 . TRBV27 CASSRSISGIPYEQYF TGTGCCAGCAGCCGGAGTATTAGCGGGATTCCCTACGAGCAGTACTTC
TRBJ2-1 TRBD2 . TRBV6-6 CASSYGTSGNNEQFF TGTGCCAGCAGTTACGGGACTAGCGGGAACAATGAGCAGTTCTTC
TRBJ2-7 TRBD1 . TRBV28 CATHAGGYEQYF TGTGCCACGCATGCAGGGGGCTACGAGCAGTACTTC
TRBJ2-5 TRBD2 many TRBV12-5 CASGGAGAGETQYF TGTGCTAGTGGAGGGGCGGGAGCGGGAGAGACCCAGTACTTC
TRBJ1-5 TRBD1 few TRBV19 CASSMSGGLQPQHF TGTGCCAGTAGTATGTCAGGGGGCCTTCAGCCCCAGCATTTT
TRBJ2-1 . few TRBV9 CASSATEYNEQFF TGTGCCAGCAGCGCGACTGAGTACAATGAGCAGTTCTTC
TRBJ1-1 TRBD1 . TRBV7-3 CASSPTGIDGEAFF TGTGCCAGCAGCCCGACAGGGATTGATGGTGAAGCTTTCTTT
TRBJ2-7 TRBD2 . TRBV6-5 CASSRLAGDYEQYF TGTGCCAGCAGCCGACTAGCGGGAGACTACGAGCAGTACTTC
TRBJ2-3 TRBD1 . TRBV29-1 CSVEGWDRTDTQYF TGCAGCGTTGAGGGGTGGGACAGAACAGATACGCAGTATTTT
TRBJ2-1 TRBD2 . TRBV18 CASSPGLAQNEQFF TGTGCCAGCTCTCCAGGACTAGCGCAGAATGAGCAGTTCTTC
TRBJ2-7 . . TRBV27 CASSHGTSSYEQYF TGTGCCAGCAGTCACGGGACTTCTTCCTACGAGCAGTACTTC
TRBJ1-2 . . TRBV7-2 CASSLSTGANYGYTF TGTGCCAGCAGCTTATCAACGGGAGCTAACTATGGCTACACCTTC
TRBJ2-5 TRBD1 . TRBV30 CAWSRDRAETQYF TGTGCCTGGAGTCGGGACAGGGCAGAGACCCAGTACTTC
TRBJ2-7 TRBD2 . TRBV7-2 CASSARTSGSFEQYF TGTGCCAGCAGCGCAAGGACTAGCGGGAGTTTCGAGCAGTACTTC
TRBJ1-5 TRBD1 . TRBV7-2 CASSLGAGGGQPQHF TGTGCCAGCAGCTTAGGGGCAGGGGGCGGTCAGCCCCAGCATTTT
TRBJ2-1 TRBD2 . TRBV19 CASTVAGVGNEQFF TGTGCCAGTACCGTAGCGGGAGTCGGTAATGAGCAGTTCTTC
TRBJ1-5 TRBD1 . TRBV5-8 CASSPVRGQVNQPQHF TGTGCCAGCAGCCCCGTGAGGGGACAGGTCAATCAGCCCCAGCATTTT
TRBJ2-2 . few TRBV9 CASSVPGNTGELFF TGTGCCAGCAGCGTACCAGGTAACACCGGGGAGCTGTTTTTT
TRBJ2-3 TRBD1 . TRBV6-5 CASSPHRGASDTQYF TGTGCCAGCAGTCCACACAGGGGAGCCTCAGATACGCAGTATTTT
TRBJ2-3 . . TRBV21-1 CASSKIQDTQYF TGTGCCAGCAGCAAAATTCAAGATACGCAGTATTTT
TRBJ2-7 TRBD2 . TRBV6-4 CASSAGTSGSYEQYF TGTGCCAGCAGTGCCGGGACTAGCGGCTCCTACGAGCAGTACTTC
TRBJ2-3 TRBD1 . TRBV7-2 CASSLQQGTADTQYF TGTGCCAGCAGCTTACAACAGGGGACGGCGGATACGCAGTATTTT
TRBJ1-1 . . TRBV7-9 CASSLVKGQAFF TGTGCCAGCAGCTTAGTAAAGGGGCAGGCTTTCTTT
TRBJ2-2 . . TRBV11-2 CASSLDVANTGELFF TGTGCCAGCAGCTTAGATGTCGCGAACACCGGGGAGCTGTTTTTT
TRBJ1-2 TRBD1 . TRBV15 CATSRDPTGGYGYTF TGTGCCACCAGCAGAGATCCAACAGGGGGCTATGGCTACACCTTC
TRBJ1-3 . . TRBV9 CASSAGRNTIYF TGTGCCAGCAGCGCTGGCAGAAACACCATATATTTT
TRBJ2-7 . few TRBV4-2 CASSPRKDTTYEQYF TGTGCCAGCAGCCCTAGAAAGGACACTACCTACGAGCAGTACTTC
TRBJ1-2 . . TRBV19 CASSIPGGAANYGYTF TGTGCCAGTAGTATTCCAGGCGGGGCAGCTAACTATGGCTACACCTTC
TRBJ1-5 TRBD1 . TRBV7-2 CASSPQGEHQPQHF TGTGCCAGCAGCCCCCAGGGGGAACATCAGCCCCAGCATTTT
TRBJ2-7 . . TRBV27 CASKETFGEQYF TGTGCCAGCAAAGAAACCTTCGGCGAGCAGTACTTC
TRBJ2-7 . . TRBV4-3 CASSQSKGPLSEQYF TGCGCCAGCAGCCAGAGTAAGGGGCCCCTCTCCGAGCAGTACTTC
TRBJ1-1 TRBD1 few TRBV29-1 CSVIPKTGMNTEAFF TGCAGCGTTATACCTAAGACAGGGATGAACACTGAAGCTTTCTTT
TRBJ1-3 . . TRBV9 CASSVELSLSGNTIYF TGTGCCAGCAGCGTAGAACTGTCACTCTCTGGAAACACCATATATTTT
TRBJ1-5 . . TRBV9 CASSVGAGDGEPQHF TGTGCCAGCAGCGTAGGTGCGGGTGACGGCGAGCCCCAGCATTTT
TRBJ1-4 TRBD1 . TRBV7-9 CASSLGQGGEKLFF TGTGCCAGCAGCCTGGGACAGGGGGGCGAAAAACTGTTTTTT
TRBJ1-4 . . TRBV21-1 CASSARRVTNEKLFF TGTGCCAGCAGCGCTCGGAGAGTAACTAATGAAAAACTGTTTTTT
TRBJ2-1 . . TRBV7-9 CASSYRVSYNEQFF TGTGCCAGCAGCTACAGGGTCTCCTACAATGAGCAGTTCTTC
TRBJ2-1 . few TRBV23-1 CASSQSGLPVPPWHEQFF TGCGCCAGCAGTCAATCAGGACTCCCAGTACCCCCTTGGCATGAGCAGTTCTTC
TRBJ2-3 . . TRBV29-1 CSVDLGAGADTQYF TGCAGCGTTGATCTGGGGGCGGGGGCAGATACGCAGTATTTT
TRBJ1-4 . . TRBV27 CASSGSWLGNEKLFF TGTGCCTCCTCGGGGTCTTGGTTGGGTAATGAAAAACTGTTTTTT
TRBJ1-2 . few TRBV9 CASSVDPGADYGYTF TGTGCCAGCAGCGTAGATCCAGGGGCCGACTATGGCTACACCTTC
TRBJ1-3 . . TRBV4-3 CASSQLTGRGVGNTIYF TGCGCCAGCAGCCAATTGACAGGCCGAGGGGTAGGAAACACCATATATTTT
TRBJ2-6 . . TRBV29-1 CSVGAGAGANVLTF TGCAGCGTTGGGGCAGGGGCTGGGGCCAACGTCCTGACTTTC
TRBJ2-1 . . TRBV28 CASSLVLEQFF TGTGCCAGCAGTTTGGTCCTAGAGCAGTTCTTC
TRBJ2-1 . . TRBV9 CASSPHYWYNEQFF TGTGCCAGCAGCCCCCACTATTGGTACAATGAGCAGTTCTTC